This TCR beta chain comes out of a study of human T cells and chemical hapten exposure. The V end lost 8 bases, the J end lost 2 bases, and 17 bases lay between the germline ends. The germline CDR1 and CDR2 sequences are SGHTA and FQGNSA. This CDR3 has 15 amino acids. MiXCR was run by TCRdb on the RACE reads, yielding one entry per CDR3 protein. In the table there are tens of thousands of distinct CDR3 sequences, 8% to 9.5% of which are singletons. As to time point: patch test 2, 6 weeks after DPC sensitization. Noted treatment: therapeutic diphenylcyclopropenone sensitization with weekly scalp DPC. The origin of this receptor is a man in his thirties or forties with alopecia areata. Some clones in this sample may be carry-over from other donors' samples. The chain joins TRBV7-2 to TRBJ2-3; possibly TRBD2 for D (6 bases). The specimen comprised whole blood, sampled in connection with sensitization to the hapten diphenylcyclopropenone (DPC). The CDR3: CASAYLAQTTDTQYF. CDR3 nucleotides: TGTGCCAGCGCGTACCTAGCGCAGACCACAGATACGCAGTATTTT.